These 22 T cell receptor beta chains were all obtained from the same sample, sequenced in a study of T cells in Graves' hyperthyroidism and ophthalmopathy. The investigators amplified TCR beta CDR3 regions from RNA transcripts. The TCR CDR3 was amplified in a first-round RT-PCR using the HTBI primer set. Using its own MiXCR run on the multiplex PCR reads, TCRdb lists one record per CDR3 protein. The repertoire consists of about 270,000 distinct CDR3 sequences, with over 20% occurring once and the leading ten covering 64%. The sequenced material came from blood. Receptors were obtained from a man aged 30 to 39 with Graves' ophthalmopathy.

The chain has TRBV20-1 and TRBJ1-2; 8 nucleotides align to TRBD1. The CDR3 consists of 17 residues. Germline V gives CDR1 DFQATT, CDR2 SNEGSKA (reference sequence). V gave up 0 bases and J gave up 4 bases; unmatched junction bases: 13. Written as DNA, the CDR3 is TGCAGTGCTAGAGATTGGGGGGGGGGACAGGAAATCTATGGCTACACCTTC. Its translation is CSARDWGGGQEIYGYTF.

This rearrangement joins TRBV20-1 to TRBJ2-6; D unresolved. CDR3 length equals 15 residues. The V and J ends lost 3 bases and 0 bases respectively, with 9 bases between them. Germline V gene sequence: CDR1 DFQATT, CDR2 SNEGSKA (reference sequence). The CDR3 coding sequence is TGCAGTGCTAGTCCAGCACACTCTGGGGCCAACGTCCTGACTTTC. Its translation: CSASPAHSGANVLTF.

The chain uses TRBV24-1 and TRBJ1-2; D is unclear. The CDR3 spans 13 residues. In germline, CDR1 is KGHDR, CDR2 SFDVKD. The germline V and J ends were trimmed by 9 bases and 6 bases, with 16 bases remaining between them. In nucleotides, the CDR3 is TGTGCCACCGACGATGGCAGGTCGGATGGCTACACCTTC. It encodes CATDDGRSDGYTF.

This clonotype was detected a few times. The genes are TRBV20-1 and TRBJ2-7, with TRBD2 identical over 8 bases. There are 19 residues in the CDR3. Germline CDR1 reads DFQATT; CDR2 reads SNEGSKA (reference sequence). With 3 bases clipped from V and 3 bases from J, the junction kept 22 bases outside the gene matches. The CDR3 bases are TGCAGTGCTAGCCGGTGGAGTAGCGGGAAGGGTCAGGCTGTCTACGAGCAGTACTTC. This translates into CSASRWSSGKGQAVYEQYF.

This clonotype was counted a few times. The chain couples TRBV6-1 to TRBJ1-4, with D unresolved. The CDR3 has 12 amino acids. The germline gives CDR1 MNHNS, CDR2 SASEGT. V lost 8 bases and J lost 4, with 8 bases in between. CDR3 nucleotides: TGTGCCAGCGGGTGGCGTAATGAAAAACTGTTTTTT. Translation: CASGWRNEKLFF.

The gene calls are TRBV20-1 and TRBJ1-2, with TRBD1 matching 10 bases. The CDR3 consists of 15 residues. Trimming removed 6 bases from V and 4 bases from J; junction bases left unmatched: 11. Germline CDR1 and CDR2: DFQATT and SNEGSKA (reference sequence). This CDR3 reads CSADPTRQGAYGYTF. As DNA, the CDR3 is TGCAGTGCAGACCCCACCAGACAGGGGGCCTATGGCTACACCTTC.

This clonotype was observed at least ten times. V gene TRBV5-1 combines with J gene TRBJ2-7; 7 bases align to TRBD1. The CDR3 has 13 residues. Germline V CDR1 and CDR2: SGHRS, YFSETQ. J gave up 7 bases and V 3 bases, and 7 bases lay outside the gene matches. The chain's CDR3 is CASSSNTGEEQYF. CDR3 nucleotide sequence: TGCGCCAGCAGCTCCAATACAGGGGAGGAGCAGTACTTC.

This clonotype came up a few times. This chain uses TRBV4-2 with TRBJ1-5; 10 bases agree with TRBD1. The ends lost 4 bases at V and 6 bases at J; junction bases unmatched: 9. Germline-derived CDR1 and CDR2 are LGHNA and YNFKEQ. This CDR3 contains 16 residues. CDR3 coding DNA: TGTGCCAGCAGCCTCACGGACAGGGGGGAAATTCAGCCCCAGCATTTT. Protein sequence: CASSLTDRGEIQPQHF.

This clonotype was found once. The V call is TRBV28, the J call TRBJ1-6; D is ambiguous. Germline CDR1 MDHEN, CDR2 SYDVKM. CDR3 size: 13 residues. Trimming left V 6 bases short and J 13 bases short, with 16 bases between. The CDR3 DNA reads TGTGCCAGCAGCCTCCGGGCTGGCCTTCCCCTCCACTTT. It specifies CASSLRAGLPLHF.

This clonotype was found many times. The chain joins TRBV11-2 to TRBJ1-1; D is unclear. The CDR3 has 13 amino acids. Trimming cost V 0 bases and J 3 bases, with 5 bases left between them. Germline lookup yields CDR1 SGHAT and CDR2 FQNNGV. The CDR3 region has the DNA TGTGCCAGCAGCTTAGATGGGGACACTGAAGCTTTCTTT. Translating it yields CASSLDGDTEAFF.

In its sample, this clonotype was seen a few times. The rearrangement links TRBV5-5 to TRBJ2-7; D ambiguous. Germline lookup yields CDR1 SGHKS and CDR2 YYEKEE (reference sequence). The ends were cut back, 0 bases at V and 6 bases at J, with 7 bases in the middle. The CDR3 covers 12 residues. The CDR3: CASSLAGFEQYF. The CDR3 coding sequence is TGTGCCAGCAGCTTGGCTGGATTCGAGCAGTACTTC.

The chain carries TRBV20-1 and TRBJ1-6, with D possibly matching TRBD1 (6 bases). The CDR3 consists of 13 residues. Germline values: CDR1 DFQATT, CDR2 SNEGSKA (reference sequence). V lost 4 bases and J 5 bases, leaving 9 bases between the germline ends. DNA of the CDR3: TGCAGTGCTACGGACAGTAATAATTCACCCCTCCACTTT. Translation gives CSATDSNNSPLHF.

This clonotype was recorded many times. The rearrangement joins TRBV30 to TRBJ1-5; D remains unclear. Trimming left V 3 bases short and J 6 bases short, with 12 bases between. CDR1 is GTSNPN and CDR2 is SVGIG in the germline V gene (reference sequence). The CDR3 is 13 amino acids. CDR3: CAWSRNMGQPQHF. In DNA, the CDR3 is TGTGCCTGGAGCCGTAACATGGGTCAGCCCCAGCATTTT. Full variable domain (outside the CDR3, taken from reference TRBV30 and TRBJ1-5): SQTIHQWPATLVQPVGSPLSLECTVEGTSNPNLYWYRQAAGRGLQLLFYSVGIGQISSEVPQNLSASRPQDRQFILSSKKLLLSDSGFYLCAWSRNMGQPQHFGDGTRLSIL.

The chain recombines TRBV4-1 with TRBJ2-7; D not resolved. V was pared by 4 bases and J by 1 base, with 17 bases between. The CDR3 totals 16 residues. CDR1 MGHRA and CDR2 YSYEKL come from the germline V gene. The CDR3 here is CASSPKGPVLSYEQYF. DNA for the CDR3: TGCGCCAGCAGCCCAAAAGGCCCAGTTTTATCCTACGAGCAGTACTTC.

The chain links TRBV12-3 or TRBV12-4 to TRBJ2-6; TRBD1 aligns across 12 bases. The CDR3 has 18 amino acids. The trim removed 4 bases at V and 4 bases at J, leaving 8 bases unmatched. CDR3 amino acids: CASSSRDRGLRGANVLTF. The CDR3 DNA reads as TGTGCCAGCAGTTCCCGGGACAGGGGGCTCAGGGGGGCCAACGTCCTGACTTTC.

The gene calls are TRBV2 and TRBJ2-7; D possibly corresponds to TRBD2 (5 bases). Germline V gene lookup returns CDR1 SNHLY and CDR2 FYNNEI. The V gene lost 5 bases and the J gene lost 4 bases, with 21 bases spanning the gap. There are 16 residues in the CDR3. Here the CDR3 DNA reads TGTGCCAGCAGTTCCCCTAACGGAGGCGCCGCATACGAGCAGTACTTC. It translates to CASSSPNGGAAYEQYF.

There are a few counts of this clonotype. The gene calls are TRBV6-2 or TRBV6-3 and TRBJ1-2; D call uncertain. Germline V CDR1 and CDR2: MNHEY, SVGEGT. The V gene lost 2 bases and the J gene lost 4 bases, with 11 bases spanning the gap. The CDR3 is 14 amino acids. Here the CDR3 DNA reads TGTGCCAGCAGTTACCTTGGGGAGGCCTATGGCTACACCTTC. Protein product: CASSYLGEAYGYTF.

The chain links TRBV20-1 to TRBJ1-5, with 7 bases that match TRBD1. Germline V gives CDR1 DFQATT, CDR2 SNEGSKA (reference sequence). The CDR3 is 14 amino acids. Written as DNA, the CDR3 is TGCGGAGCGTCAAGGGACAGTAGCAATCAGCCCCAGCATTTT. Translating gives CGASRDSSNQPQHF.

This clonotype was found a few times. The CDR3 sequence: CASRRGGSQETQYF. Written as DNA, the CDR3 is TGTGCCAGCAGAAGAGGGGGCAGCCAAGAGACCCAGTACTTC. V gene TRBV3-1 combines with J gene TRBJ2-5, with 7 bases lining up with TRBD1. The germline gives CDR1 LGHDT, CDR2 YNNKEL (reference sequence). J lost 1 base, V lost 6 bases, and 5 bases had no gene match. CDR3 length: 14 residues.

The genes are TRBV6-2 or TRBV6-3 and TRBJ2-2, with D tentatively TRBD1 (6 bases). Germline V gives CDR1 MNHEY, CDR2 SVGEGT. CDR3 length: 15 residues. V shed 7 bases and J shed 3 bases, with 15 bases lying between them. The CDR3 region is CASTTGITDTGELFF. CDR3 coding DNA: TGTGCCAGCACCACAGGGATCACGGACACCGGGGAGCTGTTTTTT.

This clonotype was picked up a small number of times. The V gene is TRBV9, the J gene TRBJ2-7; D gene unclear. The CDR3 contains 14 residues. Trimming took 3 bases from V and 5 from J, leaving 15 bases between them. The germline gives CDR1 SGDLS, CDR2 YYNGEE. The CDR3 here is CASSATQRRDEQYF. In nucleotides, the CDR3 is TGTGCCAGCAGCGCGACCCAACGAAGGGACGAGCAGTACTTC.

V usage is TRBV29-1 and J usage is TRBJ2-7; possible D gene TRBD2, 6 bases. Trimming left V 6 bases short and J 2 bases short, with 14 bases between. The germline V gene encodes CDR1 SQVTM and CDR2 ANQGSEA. The CDR3 loop spans 13 amino acids. The CDR3 region is CSVVAGKTYEQYF. Here the CDR3 DNA reads TGCAGCGTCGTTGCGGGAAAAACCTACGAGCAGTACTTC.